These 6 T cell receptor beta chains came from one sample sequenced in a study of blood T cell repertoires in COVID-19. Method: immunoSEQ multiplex PCR; TCRdb's copy keeps in-frame clones and lacks some. The sample gives around 250,000 clones, approximately 86% of which show up once; 0.7% is in the top ten. Sequences were obtained from peripheral blood. These receptors were collected from a human donor in a cohort sampled during active COVID-19.

This chain connects TRBV27 to TRBJ2-7; the D gene is possibly TRBD2 (5 bases). Trimming stripped 5 bases from V and 2 bases from J, with 19 bases between. Germline V gene data show CDR1 as MNHEY and CDR2 as SMNVEV (reference sequence). The CDR3 consists of 16 residues. CDR3 coding DNA: TGTGCCAGCAGTGGCCCGGGAATGTTGGGCACCTACGAGCAGTACTTC. Amino acids: CASSGPGMLGTYEQYF.

The chain is built from TRBV27 and TRBJ1-1, with unresolved D. V was pared by 2 bases and J by 1 base, with 8 bases between. Per the germline V gene, CDR1 is MNHEY and CDR2 is SMNVEV (reference sequence). The CDR3 runs 14 residues. The CDR3 protein is CASSLESRNTEAFF. The CDR3 DNA reads as TGTGCCAGCAGTTTAGAGTCAAGGAACACTGAAGCTTTCTTT.

The gene calls are TRBV28 and TRBJ1-2; a weak D match, TRBD1 (6 bases). The CDR3 has 13 amino acids. V lost 5 bases and J 8 bases, leaving 15 bases between the germline ends. Germline lookup yields CDR1 MDHEN and CDR2 SYDVKM. The DNA for the CDR3 is TGTGCCAGCAGTGGGGGGGGCCCAGTCGGCTACACCTTC. Its protein is CASSGGGPVGYTF.

The chain couples TRBV24-1 to TRBJ1-1; D is unresolved. Trimming shortened V by 7 bases and J by 1 base, and 15 bases separated the two germline ends. Looked up from germline, CDR1 is KGHDR and CDR2 is SFDVKD. The CDR3 extends over 15 amino acids. DNA for the CDR3: TGTGCCACCAGGCTGTCAAAGGAGGGGAACACTGAAGCTTTCTTT. Translating it yields CATRLSKEGNTEAFF.

The chain uses TRBV14 and TRBJ1-2, with a tentative D call TRBD1 (5 bases). Trimming shortened V by 4 bases and J by 5 bases, and 17 bases separated the two germline ends. The V gene's germline CDR1 is SGHDN and CDR2 FVKESK. The CDR3 sequence is 15 residues long. The CDR3 loop reads CASSPTRGWDYGYTF. CDR3 sequence (DNA): TGTGCCAGCAGCCCTACAAGGGGATGGGATTATGGCTACACCTTC.

The chain uses TRBV3-1 (or the pseudogene TRBV3-2) and TRBJ2-7; a possible D gene is TRBD2 (6 bases). V was cut by 0 bases and J by 5 bases, with 17 bases left in between. Germline V gene sequence: CDR1 LGHDT, CDR2 YNNKEL (reference sequence). The CDR3 is 16 amino acids. The CDR3 loop reads CASSQDRRGRKDEQYF. In DNA, the CDR3 is TGTGCCAGCAGCCAAGATCGCCGGGGGAGGAAGGACGAGCAGTACTTC.